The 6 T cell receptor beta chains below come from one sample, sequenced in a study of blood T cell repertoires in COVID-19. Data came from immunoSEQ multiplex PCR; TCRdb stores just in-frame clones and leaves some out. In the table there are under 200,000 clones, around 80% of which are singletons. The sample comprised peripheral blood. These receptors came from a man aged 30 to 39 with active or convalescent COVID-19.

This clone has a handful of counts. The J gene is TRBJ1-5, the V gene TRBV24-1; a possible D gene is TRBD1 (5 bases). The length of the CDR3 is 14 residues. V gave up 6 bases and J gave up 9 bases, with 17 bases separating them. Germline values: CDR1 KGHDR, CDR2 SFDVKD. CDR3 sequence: CATSRAREVRPQHF. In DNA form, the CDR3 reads TGTGCCACCAGTAGGGCCAGGGAGGTTCGGCCCCAGCATTTT.

The DNA of the CDR3 is TGCGCCAGCAGTGTAGCAGGGGGGACAGATACGCAGTATTTT. This sequence encodes CASSVAGGTDTQYF. This sequence joins TRBV10-1 and TRBJ2-3; D is perhaps TRBD1 (7 bases). CDR1 is WNHNN and CDR2 is SYGVQD in the germline V gene (reference sequence). Trimming pared 4 bases from V and 3 bases from J, leaving 11 bases between. This CDR3 is 14 amino acids long.

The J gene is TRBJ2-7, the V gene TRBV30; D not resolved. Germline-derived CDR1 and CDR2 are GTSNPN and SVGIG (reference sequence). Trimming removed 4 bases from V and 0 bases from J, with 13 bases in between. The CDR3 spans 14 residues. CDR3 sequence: CAWTWQVSSYEQYF. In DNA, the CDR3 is TGTGCCTGGACCTGGCAGGTGAGCTCCTACGAGCAGTACTTC.

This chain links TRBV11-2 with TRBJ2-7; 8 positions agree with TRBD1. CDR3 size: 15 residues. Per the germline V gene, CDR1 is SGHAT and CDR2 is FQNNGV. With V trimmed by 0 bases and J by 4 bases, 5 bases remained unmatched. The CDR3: CASSLDRGRLYEQYV. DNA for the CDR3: TGTGCCAGCAGCTTAGACAGGGGGCGTTTGTACGAGCAGTACGTC.

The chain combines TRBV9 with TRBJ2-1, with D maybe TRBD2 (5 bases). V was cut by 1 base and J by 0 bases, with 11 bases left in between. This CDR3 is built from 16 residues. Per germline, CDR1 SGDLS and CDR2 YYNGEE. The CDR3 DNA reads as TGTGCCAGCAGCGTAAGCGAGGGAAGCTCCTACAATGAGCAGTTCTTC. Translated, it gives CASSVSEGSSYNEQFF.

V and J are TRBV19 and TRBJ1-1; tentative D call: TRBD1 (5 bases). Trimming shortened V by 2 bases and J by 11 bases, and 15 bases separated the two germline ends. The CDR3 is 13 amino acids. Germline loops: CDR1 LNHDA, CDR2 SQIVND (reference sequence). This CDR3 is CASSISGQGEAFF. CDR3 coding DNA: TGTGCCAGTAGTATATCGGGCCAGGGTGAGGCTTTCTTT.